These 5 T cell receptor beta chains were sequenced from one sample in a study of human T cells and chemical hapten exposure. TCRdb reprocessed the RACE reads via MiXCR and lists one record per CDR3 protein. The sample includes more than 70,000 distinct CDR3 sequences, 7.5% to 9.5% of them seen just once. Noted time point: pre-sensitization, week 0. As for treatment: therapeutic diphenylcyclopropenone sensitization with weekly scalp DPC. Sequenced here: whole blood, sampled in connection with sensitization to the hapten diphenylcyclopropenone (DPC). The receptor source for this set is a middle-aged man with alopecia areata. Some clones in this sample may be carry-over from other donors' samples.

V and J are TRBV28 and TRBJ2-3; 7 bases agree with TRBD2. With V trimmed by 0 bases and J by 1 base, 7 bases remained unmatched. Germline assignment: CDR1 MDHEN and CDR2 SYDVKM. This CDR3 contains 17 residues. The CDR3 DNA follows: TGTGCCAGCAGTTTATGGCCTAGCGGAGGGGGCACAGATACGCAGTATTTT. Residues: CASSLWPSGGGTDTQYF.

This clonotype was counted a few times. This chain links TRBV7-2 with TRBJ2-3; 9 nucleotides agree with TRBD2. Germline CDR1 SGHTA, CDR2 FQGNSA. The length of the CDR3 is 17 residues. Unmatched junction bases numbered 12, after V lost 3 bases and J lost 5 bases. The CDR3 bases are TGTGCCAGCAGCTTCTATAGGGCTAGCGGGATTAAAGATACGCAGTATTTT. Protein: CASSFYRASGIKDTQYF. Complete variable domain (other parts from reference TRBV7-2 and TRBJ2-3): GAGVSQSPSNKVTEKGKDVELRCDPISGHTALYWYRQSLGQGLEFLIYFQGNSAPDKSGLPSDRFSAERTGGSVSTLTIQRTQQEDSAVYLCASSFYRASGIKDTQYFGPGTRLTVL.

The CDR3 here is CASSLTGYTDTQYF. Written as DNA, the CDR3 is TGTGCCAGCAGCTTGACAGGGTATACAGATACGCAGTATTTT. This chain joins TRBV12-3 or TRBV12-4 and TRBJ2-3; 7 bases map to TRBD1. The CDR3 sequence is 14 residues long. Trimming cost V 6 bases and J 3 bases; bases outside gene matches: 6.

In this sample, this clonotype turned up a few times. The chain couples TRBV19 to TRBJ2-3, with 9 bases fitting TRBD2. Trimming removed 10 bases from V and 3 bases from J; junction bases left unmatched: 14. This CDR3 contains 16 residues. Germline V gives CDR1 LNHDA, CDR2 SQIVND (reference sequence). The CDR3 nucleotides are TGTGCCATCGAAAGGGGATTTAGCGGGAGAACAGATACGCAGTATTTT. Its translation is CAIERGFSGRTDTQYF.

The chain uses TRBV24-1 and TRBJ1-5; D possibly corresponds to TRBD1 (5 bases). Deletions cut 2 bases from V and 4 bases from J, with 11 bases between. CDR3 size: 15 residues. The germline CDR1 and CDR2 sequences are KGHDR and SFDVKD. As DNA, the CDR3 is TGTGCCACCAGTGATTCCGTGGGACCGAATCAGCCCCAGCATTTT. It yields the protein CATSDSVGPNQPQHF.